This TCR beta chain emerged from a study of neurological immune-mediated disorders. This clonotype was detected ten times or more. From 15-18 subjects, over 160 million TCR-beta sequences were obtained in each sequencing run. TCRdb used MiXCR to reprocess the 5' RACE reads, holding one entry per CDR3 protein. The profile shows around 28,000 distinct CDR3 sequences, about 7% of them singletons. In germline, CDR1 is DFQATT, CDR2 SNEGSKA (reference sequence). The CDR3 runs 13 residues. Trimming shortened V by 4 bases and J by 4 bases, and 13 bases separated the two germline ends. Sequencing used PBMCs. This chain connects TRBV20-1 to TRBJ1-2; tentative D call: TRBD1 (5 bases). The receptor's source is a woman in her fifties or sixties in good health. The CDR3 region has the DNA TGCAGTGCTACCGGGACGACTTCCTATGGCTACACCTTC. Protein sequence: CSATGTTSYGYTF.